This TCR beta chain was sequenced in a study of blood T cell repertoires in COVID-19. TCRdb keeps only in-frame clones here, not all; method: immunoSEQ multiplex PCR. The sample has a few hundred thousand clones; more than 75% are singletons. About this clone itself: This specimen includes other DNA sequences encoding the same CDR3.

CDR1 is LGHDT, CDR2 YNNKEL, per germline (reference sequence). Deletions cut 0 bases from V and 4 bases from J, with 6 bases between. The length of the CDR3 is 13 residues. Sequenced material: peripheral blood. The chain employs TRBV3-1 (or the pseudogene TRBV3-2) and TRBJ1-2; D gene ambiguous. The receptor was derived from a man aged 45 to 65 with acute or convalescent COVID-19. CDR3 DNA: TGTGCCAGCAGCCAAGATAGACTCTATGGCTACACCTTC. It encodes CASSQDRLYGYTF.